This T cell receptor beta chain was sequenced for a study of blood T cell repertoires in COVID-19. Study-level background: The study drew acute and convalescent COVID-19 samples from the United States, Italy and Spain. The cDNA or gDNA used as material had been derived from T cells, B-cell-depleted T cells, or PBMCs.

In the original processing: Reference gene primer amplification in the assay estimated nucleated cell counts. Sequencing used immunoSEQ multiplex PCR; TCRdb keeps in-frame clones, though not all of them. V, J and clone size reflect that table, while D and trimming were determined from the DNA. The sample includes over 40,000 clones, over 80% of them seen just once. The CDR3 loop spans 15 amino acids. Per the germline V gene, CDR1 is LNHDA and CDR2 is SQIVND (reference sequence). V lost 3 bases, J lost 5 bases, and 6 bases stayed unmatched. The receptor was isolated from a man aged 55 to 70 with active COVID-19. The chain links TRBV19 to TRBJ2-1; 8 bases line up with TRBD2. The sample comprised peripheral blood. The CDR3 loop reads CASSIRAGGHNEQFF. DNA of the CDR3: TGTGCCAGTAGTATCAGGGCGGGGGGTCACAATGAGCAGTTCTTC.